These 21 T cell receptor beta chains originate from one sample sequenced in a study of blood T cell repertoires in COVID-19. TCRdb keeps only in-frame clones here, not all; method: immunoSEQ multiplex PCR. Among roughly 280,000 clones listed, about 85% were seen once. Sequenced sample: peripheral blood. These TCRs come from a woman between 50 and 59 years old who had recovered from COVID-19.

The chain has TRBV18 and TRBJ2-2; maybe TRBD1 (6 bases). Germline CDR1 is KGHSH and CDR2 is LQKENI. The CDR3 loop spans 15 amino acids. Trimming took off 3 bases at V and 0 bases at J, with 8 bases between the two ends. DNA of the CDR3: TGTGCCAGCTCACCGGGGGCCCCGAACACCGGGGAGCTGTTTTTT. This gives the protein CASSPGAPNTGELFF.

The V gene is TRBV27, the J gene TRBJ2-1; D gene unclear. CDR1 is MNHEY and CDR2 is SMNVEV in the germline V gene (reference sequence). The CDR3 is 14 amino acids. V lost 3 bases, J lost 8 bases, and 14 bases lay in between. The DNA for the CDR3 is TGTGCCAGCAGTTTTAATAGAGGCCGGGATGAGCAGTTCTTC. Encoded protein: CASSFNRGRDEQFF.

The CDR3 DNA sequence: TGTGCCAGCAGCCAATCGACAGGAATCTCCTACGAGCAGTACTTC. Its translation: CASSQSTGISYEQYF. This chain uses TRBV3-1 (or the pseudogene TRBV3-2) with TRBJ2-7, with D perhaps matching TRBD1 (6 bases). V was clipped by 2 bases and J by 0 bases, with 11 bases between them. Germline-derived CDR1 and CDR2 are LGHDT and YNNKEL (reference sequence). This CDR3 has 15 residues.

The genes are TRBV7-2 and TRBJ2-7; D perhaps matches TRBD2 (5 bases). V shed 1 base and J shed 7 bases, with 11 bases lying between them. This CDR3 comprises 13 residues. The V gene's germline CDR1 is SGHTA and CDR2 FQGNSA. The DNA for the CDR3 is TGTGCCAGCAGCTTAGGCGGGCGCGGGGAGCAGTACTTC. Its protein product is CASSLGGRGEQYF.

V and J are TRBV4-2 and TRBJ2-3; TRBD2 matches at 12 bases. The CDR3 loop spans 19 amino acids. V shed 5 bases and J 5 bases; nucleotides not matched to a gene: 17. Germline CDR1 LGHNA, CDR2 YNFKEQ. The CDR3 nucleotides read TGTGCCAGCAGCACACCGACTAGCGGGGGCCCCCCGGGGGAAGATACGCAGTATTTT. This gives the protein CASSTPTSGGPPGEDTQYF.

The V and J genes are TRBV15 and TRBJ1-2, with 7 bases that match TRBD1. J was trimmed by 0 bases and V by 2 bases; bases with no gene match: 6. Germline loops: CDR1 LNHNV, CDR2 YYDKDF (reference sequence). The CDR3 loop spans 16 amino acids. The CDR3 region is CATSRSTGAPNYGYTF. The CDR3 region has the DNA TGTGCCACCAGCAGATCTACAGGGGCTCCTAACTATGGCTACACCTTC. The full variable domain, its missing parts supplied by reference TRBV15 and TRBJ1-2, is DAMVIQNPRYQVTQFGKPVTLSCSQTLNHNVMYWYQQKSSQAPKLLFHYYDKDFNNEADTPDNFQSRRPNTSFCFLDIRSPGLGDTAMYLCATSRSTGAPNYGYTFGSGTRLTVV.

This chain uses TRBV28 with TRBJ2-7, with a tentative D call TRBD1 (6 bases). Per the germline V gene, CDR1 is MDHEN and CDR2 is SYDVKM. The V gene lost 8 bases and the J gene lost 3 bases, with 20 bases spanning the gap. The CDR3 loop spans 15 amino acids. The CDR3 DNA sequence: TGTGCCAGCGGGCTGGTGAGTACAGGGTTCTACGAGCAGTACTTC. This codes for CASGLVSTGFYEQYF.

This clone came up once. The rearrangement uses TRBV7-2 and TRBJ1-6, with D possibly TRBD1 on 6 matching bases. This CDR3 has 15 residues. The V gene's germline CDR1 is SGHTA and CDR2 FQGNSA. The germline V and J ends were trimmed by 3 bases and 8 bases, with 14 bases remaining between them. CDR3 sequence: CASSFSGTTDSPLHF. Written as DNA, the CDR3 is TGTGCCAGCAGCTTCTCCGGGACAACGGATTCACCCCTCCACTTT.

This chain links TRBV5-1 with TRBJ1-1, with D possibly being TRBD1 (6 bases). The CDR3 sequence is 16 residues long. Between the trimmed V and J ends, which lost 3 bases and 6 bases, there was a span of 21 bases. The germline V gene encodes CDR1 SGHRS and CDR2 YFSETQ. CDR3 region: CASSSKPQGRTSEAFF. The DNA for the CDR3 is TGCGCCAGCAGCTCAAAGCCTCAGGGGCGTACCTCTGAAGCTTTCTTT.

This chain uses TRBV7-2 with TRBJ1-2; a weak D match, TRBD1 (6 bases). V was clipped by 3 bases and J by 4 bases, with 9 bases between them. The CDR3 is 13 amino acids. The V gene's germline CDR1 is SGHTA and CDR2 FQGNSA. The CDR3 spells CASSFGTRYGYTF. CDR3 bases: TGTGCCAGCAGCTTTGGGACACGCTATGGCTACACCTTC.

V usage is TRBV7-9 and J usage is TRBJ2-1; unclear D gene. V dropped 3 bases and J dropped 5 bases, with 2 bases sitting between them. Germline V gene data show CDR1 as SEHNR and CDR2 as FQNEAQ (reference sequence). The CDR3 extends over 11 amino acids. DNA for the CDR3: TGTGCCAGCAGCTTCGACAATGAGCAGTTCTTC. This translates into CASSFDNEQFF. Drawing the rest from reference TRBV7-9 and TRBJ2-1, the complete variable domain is DTGVSQNPRHKITKRGQNVTFRCDPISEHNRLYWYRQTLGQGPEFLTYFQNEAQLEKSRLLSDRFSAERPKGSFSTLEIQRTEQGDSAMYLCASSFDNEQFFGPGTRLTVL.

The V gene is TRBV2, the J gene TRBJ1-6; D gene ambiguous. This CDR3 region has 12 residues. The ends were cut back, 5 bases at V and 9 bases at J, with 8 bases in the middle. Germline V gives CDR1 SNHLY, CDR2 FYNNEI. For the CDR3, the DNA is TGTGCCAGCAGTCCTTCAGGTTCACCCCTCCACTTT. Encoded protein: CASSPSGSPLHF.

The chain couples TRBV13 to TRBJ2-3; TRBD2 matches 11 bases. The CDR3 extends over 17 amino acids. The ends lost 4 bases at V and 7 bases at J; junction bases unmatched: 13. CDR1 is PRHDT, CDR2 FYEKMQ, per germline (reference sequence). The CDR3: CASSSGLGLAGFYTQYF. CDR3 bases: TGTGCCAGCAGCTCTGGTCTAGGACTAGCGGGCTTTTATACGCAGTATTTT.

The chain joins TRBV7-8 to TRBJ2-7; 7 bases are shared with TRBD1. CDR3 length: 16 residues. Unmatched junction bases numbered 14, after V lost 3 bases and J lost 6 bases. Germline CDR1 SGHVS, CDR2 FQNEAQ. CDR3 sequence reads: CASSLGQRMYQGEQYF. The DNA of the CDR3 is TGTGCCAGCAGCTTGGGACAGAGAATGTACCAGGGCGAGCAGTACTTC.

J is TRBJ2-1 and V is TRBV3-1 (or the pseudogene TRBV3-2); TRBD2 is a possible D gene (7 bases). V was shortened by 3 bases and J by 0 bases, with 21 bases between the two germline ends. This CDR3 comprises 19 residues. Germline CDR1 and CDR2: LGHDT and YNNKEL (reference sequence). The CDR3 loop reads CASSQRGTMGGSSYNEQFF. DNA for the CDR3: TGTGCCAGCAGCCAGAGGGGGACTATGGGCGGGAGCTCCTACAATGAGCAGTTCTTC.

The CDR3 loop is CASSQDPAGQTEAFF. The CDR3 coding sequence is TGTGCCAGCAGCCAAGATCCGGCGGGGCAAACTGAAGCTTTCTTT. V and J are TRBV3-1 (or the pseudogene TRBV3-2) and TRBJ1-1, with a tentative D call TRBD1 (5 bases). Looked up from germline, CDR1 is LGHDT and CDR2 is YNNKEL (reference sequence). V was cut by 0 bases and J by 5 bases, with 13 bases left in between. CDR3 length: 15 residues.

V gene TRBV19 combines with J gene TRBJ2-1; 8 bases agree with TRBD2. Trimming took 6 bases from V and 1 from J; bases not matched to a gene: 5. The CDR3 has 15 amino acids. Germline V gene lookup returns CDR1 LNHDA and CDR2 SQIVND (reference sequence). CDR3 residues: CASRELADSYNEQFF. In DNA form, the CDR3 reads TGTGCCAGTAGGGAACTAGCGGATTCCTACAATGAGCAGTTCTTC.

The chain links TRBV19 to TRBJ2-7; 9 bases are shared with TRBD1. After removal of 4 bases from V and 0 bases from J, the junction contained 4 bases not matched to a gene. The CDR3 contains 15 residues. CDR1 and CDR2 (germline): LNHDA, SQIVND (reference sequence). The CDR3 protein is CASSRGQGNSYEQYF. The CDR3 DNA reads TGTGCCAGTAGTAGGGGACAGGGTAACTCCTACGAGCAGTACTTC.

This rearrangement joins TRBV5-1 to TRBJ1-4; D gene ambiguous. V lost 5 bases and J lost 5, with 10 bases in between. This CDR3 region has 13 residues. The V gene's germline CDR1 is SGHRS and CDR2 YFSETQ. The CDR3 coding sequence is TGCGCCAGCAGTATACAGCTAAATGAAAAACTGTTTTTT. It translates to CASSIQLNEKLFF.

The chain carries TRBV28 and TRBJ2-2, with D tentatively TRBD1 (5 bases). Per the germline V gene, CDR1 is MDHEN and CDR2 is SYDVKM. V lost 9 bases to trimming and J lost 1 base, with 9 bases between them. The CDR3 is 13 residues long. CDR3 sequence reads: CASMQGNTGELFF. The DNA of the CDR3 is TGTGCCAGTATGCAGGGGAACACCGGGGAGCTGTTTTTT.

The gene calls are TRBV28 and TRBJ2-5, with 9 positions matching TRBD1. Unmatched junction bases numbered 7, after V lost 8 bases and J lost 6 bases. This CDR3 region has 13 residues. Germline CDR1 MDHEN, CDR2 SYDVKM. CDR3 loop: CASRTGGQKTQYF. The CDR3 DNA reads TGTGCCAGCCGTACAGGGGGCCAGAAGACCCAGTACTTC.